The text below deals with one TCR beta chain. Its antigen is still unknown. Individuals with alopecia areata gave both lesional scalp punch biopsies and peripheral blood for collection. It was from PBMCs that CD4+ and CD8+ T cells were sorted. The V gene end was trimmed by 0 bases and the J gene end by 1 base; junction bases not matched to a gene: 1. The CDR3 sequence is 15 residues long. Germline CDR1 MNHEY, CDR2 SVGAGI. The data were taken from a study of CD8+ T cells in alopecia areata. Study at large: Treated patients were given 5 to 10 mg oral tofacitinib twice daily.

Investigators isolated RNA and reverse transcribed it into cDNA to act as the sequencing template. This table comes from immunoSEQ multiplex PCR, and its TCRdb copy is limited to in-frame clones, with some not included. The profile shows 150,000 to 200,000 clones, less than 75% of them singletons. Study observations and caveats: Researchers reported that TCR sharing among patients proved less clear than in mice, possibly HLA-linked.

The source is a human donor with alopecia areata. V and J are TRBV6-5 and TRBJ2-7; 9 nucleotides match TRBD2. The sequenced sample was CD8+ T cells sorted from blood, obtained at week 0. The CDR3 bases are TGTGCCAGCAGTTACTCAGCGGGGGGTTCCTACGAGCAGTACTTC. Residues: CASSYSAGGSYEQYF.